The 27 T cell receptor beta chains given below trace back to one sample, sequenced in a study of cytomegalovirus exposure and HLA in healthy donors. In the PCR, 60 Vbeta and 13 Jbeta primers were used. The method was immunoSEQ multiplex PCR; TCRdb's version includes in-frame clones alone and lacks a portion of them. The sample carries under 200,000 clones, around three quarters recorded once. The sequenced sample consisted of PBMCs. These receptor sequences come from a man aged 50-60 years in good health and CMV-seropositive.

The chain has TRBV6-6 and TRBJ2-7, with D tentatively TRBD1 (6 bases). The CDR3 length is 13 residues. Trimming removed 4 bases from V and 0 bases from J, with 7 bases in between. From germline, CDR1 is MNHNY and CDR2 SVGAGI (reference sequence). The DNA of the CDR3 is TGTGCCAGCAGTTGGACAGACTCCTACGAGCAGTACTTC. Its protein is CASSWTDSYEQYF.

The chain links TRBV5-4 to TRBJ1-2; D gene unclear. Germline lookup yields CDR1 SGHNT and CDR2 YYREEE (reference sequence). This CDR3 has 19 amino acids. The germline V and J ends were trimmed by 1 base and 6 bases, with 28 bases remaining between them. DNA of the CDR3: TGTGCCAGCAGCTTGAGTCCGTTCCCGGGTGGTAAATTGGAGCATGGCTACACCTTC. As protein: CASSLSPFPGGKLEHGYTF.

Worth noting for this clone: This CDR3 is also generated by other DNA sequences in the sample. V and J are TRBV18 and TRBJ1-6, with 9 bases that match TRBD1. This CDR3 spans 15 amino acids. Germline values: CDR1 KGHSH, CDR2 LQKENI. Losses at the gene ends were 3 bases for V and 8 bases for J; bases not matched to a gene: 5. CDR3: CASSPSGTGYSPLHF. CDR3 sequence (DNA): TGTGCCAGCTCACCGTCCGGGACAGGGTATTCACCCCTCCACTTT.

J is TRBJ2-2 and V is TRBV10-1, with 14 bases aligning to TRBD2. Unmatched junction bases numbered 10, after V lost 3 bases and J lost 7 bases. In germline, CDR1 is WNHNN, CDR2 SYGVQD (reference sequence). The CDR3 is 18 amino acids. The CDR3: CASSDRLAGGPRYGELFF. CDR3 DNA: TGCGCCAGCAGTGACCGACTAGCGGGGGGGCCGCGGTACGGGGAGCTGTTTTTT.

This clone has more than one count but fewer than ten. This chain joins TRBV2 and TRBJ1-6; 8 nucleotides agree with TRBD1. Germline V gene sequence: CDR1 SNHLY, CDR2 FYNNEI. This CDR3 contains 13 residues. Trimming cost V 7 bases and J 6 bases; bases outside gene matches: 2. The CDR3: CASMGQVNSPLHF. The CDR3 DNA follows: TGTGCCAGCATGGGACAGGTTAATTCACCCCTCCACTTT.

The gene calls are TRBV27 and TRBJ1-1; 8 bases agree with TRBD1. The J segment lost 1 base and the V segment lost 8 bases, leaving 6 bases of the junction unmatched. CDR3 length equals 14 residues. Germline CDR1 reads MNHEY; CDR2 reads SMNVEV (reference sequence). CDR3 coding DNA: TGTGCCAGCCCCACAGGGGGGGGGAACACTGAAGCTTTCTTT. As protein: CASPTGGGNTEAFF.

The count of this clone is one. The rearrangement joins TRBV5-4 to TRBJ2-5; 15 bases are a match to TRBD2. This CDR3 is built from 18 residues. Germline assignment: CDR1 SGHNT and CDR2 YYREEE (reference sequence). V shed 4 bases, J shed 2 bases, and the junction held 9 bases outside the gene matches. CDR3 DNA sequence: TGTGCCAGCAGCCCGGACCTCGGACTAGCGGGGGGGCAAGAGACCCAGTACTTC. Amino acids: CASSPDLGLAGGQETQYF.

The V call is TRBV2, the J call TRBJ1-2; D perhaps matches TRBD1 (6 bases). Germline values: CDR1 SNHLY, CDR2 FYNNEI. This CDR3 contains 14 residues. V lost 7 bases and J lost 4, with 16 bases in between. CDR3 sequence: CASKGDPEGYGYTF. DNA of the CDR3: TGTGCCAGCAAGGGGGACCCTGAAGGCTATGGCTACACCTTC.

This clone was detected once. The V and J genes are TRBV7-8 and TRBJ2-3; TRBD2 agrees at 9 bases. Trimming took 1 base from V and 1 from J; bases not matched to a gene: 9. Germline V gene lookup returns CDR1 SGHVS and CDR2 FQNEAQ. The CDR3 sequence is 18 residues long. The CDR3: CASSLVGGGALGTDTQYF. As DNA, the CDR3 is TGTGCCAGCAGCTTAGTGGGCGGGGGGGCCTTAGGCACAGATACGCAGTATTTT.

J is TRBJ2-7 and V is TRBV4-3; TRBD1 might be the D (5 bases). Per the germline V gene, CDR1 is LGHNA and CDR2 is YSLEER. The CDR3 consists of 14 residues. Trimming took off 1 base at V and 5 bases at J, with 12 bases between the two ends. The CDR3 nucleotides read TGCGCCAGCAGCCAAGCAGTTTCCAGGGACGAGCAGTACTTC. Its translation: CASSQAVSRDEQYF.

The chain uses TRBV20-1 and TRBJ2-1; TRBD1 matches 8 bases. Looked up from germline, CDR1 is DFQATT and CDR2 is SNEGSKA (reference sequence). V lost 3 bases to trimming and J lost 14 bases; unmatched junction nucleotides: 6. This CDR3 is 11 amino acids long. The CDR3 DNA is TGCAGTGCTAGTGGACAGGGCGGCAAGTTCTTC. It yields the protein CSASGQGGKFF.

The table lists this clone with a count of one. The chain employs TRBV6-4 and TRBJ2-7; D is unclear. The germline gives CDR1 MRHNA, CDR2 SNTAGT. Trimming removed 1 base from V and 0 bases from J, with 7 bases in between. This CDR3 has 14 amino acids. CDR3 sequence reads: CASSDCNSSYEQYF. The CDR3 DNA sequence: TGTGCCAGCAGTGACTGTAACAGCTCCTACGAGCAGTACTTC.

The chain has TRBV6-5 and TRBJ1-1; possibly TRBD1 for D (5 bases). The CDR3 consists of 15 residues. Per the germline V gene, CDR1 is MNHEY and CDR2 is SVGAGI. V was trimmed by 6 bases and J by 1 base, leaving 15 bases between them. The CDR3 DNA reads TGTGCCAGCAGATATTCAGGGATGGGGAACACTGAAGCTTTCTTT. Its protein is CASRYSGMGNTEAFF.

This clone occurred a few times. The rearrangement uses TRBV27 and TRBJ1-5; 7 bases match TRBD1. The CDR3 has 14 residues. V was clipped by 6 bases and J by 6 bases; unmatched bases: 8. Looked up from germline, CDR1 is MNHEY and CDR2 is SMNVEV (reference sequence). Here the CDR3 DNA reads TGTGCCAGCAGACTCCAGGGGGGTCGTCAGCCCCAGCATTTT. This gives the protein CASRLQGGRQPQHF.

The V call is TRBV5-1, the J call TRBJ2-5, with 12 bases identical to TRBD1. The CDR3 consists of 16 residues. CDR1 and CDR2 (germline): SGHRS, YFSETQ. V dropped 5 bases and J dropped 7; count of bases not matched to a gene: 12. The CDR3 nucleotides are TGCGCCAGCAGTACCGGGACAGGGGGCGCCGGTAGGACCCAGTACTTC. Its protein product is CASSTGTGGAGRTQYF.

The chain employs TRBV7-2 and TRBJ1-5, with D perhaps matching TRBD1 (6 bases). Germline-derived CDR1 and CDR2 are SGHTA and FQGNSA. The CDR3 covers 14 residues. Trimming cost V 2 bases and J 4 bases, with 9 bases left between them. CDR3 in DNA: TGTGCCAGCAGCTTAATCGGGACAAATCAGCCCCAGCATTTT. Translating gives CASSLIGTNQPQHF.

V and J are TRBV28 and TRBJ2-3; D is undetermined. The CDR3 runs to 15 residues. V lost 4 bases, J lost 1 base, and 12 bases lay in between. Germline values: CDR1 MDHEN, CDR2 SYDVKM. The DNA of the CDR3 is TGTGCCAGCAGTTACCCGCGAGGCCGCACAGATACGCAGTATTTT. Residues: CASSYPRGRTDTQYF. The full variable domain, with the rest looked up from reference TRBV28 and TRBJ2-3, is DVKVTQSSRYLVKRTGEKVFLECVQDMDHENMFWYRQDPGLGLRLIYFSYDVKMKEKGDIPEGYSVSREKKERFSLILESASTNQTSMYLCASSYPRGRTDTQYFGPGTRLTVL.

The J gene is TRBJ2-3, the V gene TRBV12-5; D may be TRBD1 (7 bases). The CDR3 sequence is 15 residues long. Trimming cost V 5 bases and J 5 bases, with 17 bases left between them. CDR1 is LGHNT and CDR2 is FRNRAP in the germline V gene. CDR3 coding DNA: TGTGCTAGTGGTCGCGACAGGGTCGGGAGAGATACGCAGTATTTT. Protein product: CASGRDRVGRDTQYF. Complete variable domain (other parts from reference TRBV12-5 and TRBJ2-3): DARVTQTPRHKVTEMGQEVTMRCQPILGHNTVFWYRQTMMQGLELLAYFRNRAPLDDSGMPKDRFSAEMPDATLATLKIQPSEPRDSAVYFCASGRDRVGRDTQYFGPGTRLTVL.

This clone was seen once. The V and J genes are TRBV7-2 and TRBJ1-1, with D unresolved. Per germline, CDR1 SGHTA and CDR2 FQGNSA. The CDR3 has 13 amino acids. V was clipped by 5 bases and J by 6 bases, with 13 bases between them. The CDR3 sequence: CASSHGWFPEAFF. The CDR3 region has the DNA TGTGCCAGCAGCCACGGGTGGTTCCCTGAAGCTTTCTTT.

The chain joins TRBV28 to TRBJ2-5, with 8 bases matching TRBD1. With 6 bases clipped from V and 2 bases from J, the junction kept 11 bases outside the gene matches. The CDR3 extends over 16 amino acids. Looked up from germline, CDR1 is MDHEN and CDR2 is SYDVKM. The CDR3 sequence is CASRYHSQGEQETQYF. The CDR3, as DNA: TGTGCCAGCAGGTACCATTCACAGGGGGAACAAGAGACCCAGTACTTC.

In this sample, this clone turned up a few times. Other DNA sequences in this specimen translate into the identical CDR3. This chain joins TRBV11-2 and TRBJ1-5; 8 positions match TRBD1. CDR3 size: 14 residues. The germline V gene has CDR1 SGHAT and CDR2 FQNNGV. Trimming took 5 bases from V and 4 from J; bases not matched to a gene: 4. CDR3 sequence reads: CASSLGQGNQPQHF. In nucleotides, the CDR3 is TGTGCCAGCAGCCTAGGACAGGGAAATCAGCCCCAGCATTTT. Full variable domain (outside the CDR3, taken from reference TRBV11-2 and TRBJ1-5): EAGVAQSPRYKIIEKRQSVAFWCNPISGHATLYWYQQILGQGPKLLIQFQNNGVVDDSQLPKDRFSAERLKGVDSTLKIQPAKLEDSAVYLCASSLGQGNQPQHFGDGTRLSIL.

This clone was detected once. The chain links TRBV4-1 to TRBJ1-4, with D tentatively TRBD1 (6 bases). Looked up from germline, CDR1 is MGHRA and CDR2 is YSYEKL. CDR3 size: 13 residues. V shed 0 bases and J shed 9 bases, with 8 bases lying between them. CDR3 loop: CASSQDQGKKLFF. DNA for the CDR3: TGCGCCAGCAGCCAAGATCAGGGGAAAAAACTGTTTTTT.

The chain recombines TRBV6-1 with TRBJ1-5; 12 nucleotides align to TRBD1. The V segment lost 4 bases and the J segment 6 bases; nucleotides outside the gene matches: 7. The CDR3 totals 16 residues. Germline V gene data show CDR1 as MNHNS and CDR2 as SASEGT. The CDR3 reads CASSALGTGGGQPQHF. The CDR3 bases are TGTGCCAGCAGTGCCTTAGGGACAGGGGGCGGTCAGCCCCAGCATTTT.

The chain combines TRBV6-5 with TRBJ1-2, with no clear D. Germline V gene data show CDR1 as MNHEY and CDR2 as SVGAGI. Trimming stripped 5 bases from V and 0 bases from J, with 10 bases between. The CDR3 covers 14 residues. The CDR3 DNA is TGTGCCAGCAGTAGTACAGTTTCTAACTATGGCTACACCTTC. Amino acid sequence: CASSSTVSNYGYTF.

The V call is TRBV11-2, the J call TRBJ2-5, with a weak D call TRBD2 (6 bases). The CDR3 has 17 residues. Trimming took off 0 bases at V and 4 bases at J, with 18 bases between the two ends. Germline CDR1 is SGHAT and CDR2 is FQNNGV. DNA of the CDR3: TGTGCCAGCAGCTTAGATGGTTCGGGAGCTGGGCGAGAGACCCAGTACTTC. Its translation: CASSLDGSGAGRETQYF.

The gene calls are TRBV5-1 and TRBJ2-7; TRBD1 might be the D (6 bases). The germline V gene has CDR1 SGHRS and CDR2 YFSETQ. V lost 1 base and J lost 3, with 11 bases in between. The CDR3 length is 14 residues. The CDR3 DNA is TGCGCCAGCAGCTTGACCGGGACACACTACGAGCAGTACTTC. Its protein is CASSLTGTHYEQYF.

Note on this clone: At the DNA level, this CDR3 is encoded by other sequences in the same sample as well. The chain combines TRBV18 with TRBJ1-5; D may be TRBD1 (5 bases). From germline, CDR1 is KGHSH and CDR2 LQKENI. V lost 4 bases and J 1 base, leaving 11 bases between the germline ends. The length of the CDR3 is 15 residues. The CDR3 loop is CASSLQGASNQPQHF. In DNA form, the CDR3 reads TGTGCCAGCTCACTCCAAGGGGCGAGCAATCAGCCCCAGCATTTT.